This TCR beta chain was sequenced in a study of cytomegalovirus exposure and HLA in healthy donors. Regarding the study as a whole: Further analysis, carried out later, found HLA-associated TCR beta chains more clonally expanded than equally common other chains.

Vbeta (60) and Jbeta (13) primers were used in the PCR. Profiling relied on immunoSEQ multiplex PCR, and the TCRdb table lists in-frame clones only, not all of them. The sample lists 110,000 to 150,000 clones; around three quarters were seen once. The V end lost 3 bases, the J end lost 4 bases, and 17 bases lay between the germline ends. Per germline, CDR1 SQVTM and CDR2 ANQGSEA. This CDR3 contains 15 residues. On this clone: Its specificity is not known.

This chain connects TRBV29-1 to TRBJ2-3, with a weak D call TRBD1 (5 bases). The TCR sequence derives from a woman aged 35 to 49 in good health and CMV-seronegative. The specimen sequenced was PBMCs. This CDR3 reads CSVDLGVRAADTQYF. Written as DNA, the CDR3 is TGCAGCGTTGATCTTGGAGTCAGGGCGGCAGATACGCAGTATTTT.